A selection of T cell receptor beta chains follows, all from one sample in a study of T cell repertoires in cytomegalovirus infection. In TCRdb, the reads were re-called with MiXCR into one record per CDR3 protein. The data contain about 100,000 distinct CDR3 sequences, 20% to 30% of them singletons. Specimen: CD8+ T cells from PBMCs. All receptors come from a human donor in good health (CMV status not recorded). Some clones in this sample may be carry-over from other donors' samples. Each CDR3 is given with its conserved first and last residue. The D gene is left open where the match is weak. The listing skips clone size in some rows; elsewhere it reads once, few, many or a size class.

TRBV7-9	few	TRBJ2-1	TRBD1	TGTGCCAGCAGAGAGGGACAGGGAGGATGGAATGAGCAGTTCTTC	CASREGQGGWNEQFF
TRBV15	-	TRBJ1-2	-	TGTGCCACCAGCAGAGATGCAGGGCCCTATGGCTACACCTTC	CATSRDAGPYGYTF
TRBV19	few	TRBJ2-1	-	TGTGCCTCACAGGTCGGGACTTCCTCCTACAATGAGCAGTTCTTC	CASQVGTSSYNEQFF
TRBV7-6	many	TRBJ2-5	-	TGTGCCAGCAGCGGGGGCCCTATGGAGACCCAGTACTTC	CASSGGPMETQYF
TRBV2	-	TRBJ2-5	-	TGTGCCAGCAGTGAGGCGCTTGAGACCCAGTACTTC	CASSEALETQYF
TRBV20-1	many	TRBJ2-1	TRBD2	TGCAGTGCTAGAGATCTCGACGGGGGGGAGTCGGTTGAGCAGTTCTTC	CSARDLDGGESVEQFF
TRBV11-2	-	TRBJ1-1	-	TGTGCCAGCAGCTTAGGCCCCGGGAAGCACACTGAAGCTTTCTTT	CASSLGPGKHTEAFF
TRBV19	-	TRBJ1-1	-	TGTGCCAGTAGCACACCCCGAAACACTGAAGCTTTCTTT	CASSTPRNTEAFF
TRBV7-3	few	TRBJ2-1	-	TGTGCCAGCAGCCTCGAGTCGAATAATGAGCAGTTCTTC	CASSLESNNEQFF
TRBV6-2/TRBV6-3	few	TRBJ1-2	-	TGTGCCAGCAGTTACTCCGGGGGCCTAACGACGGATGCTAACTATGGCTACACCTTC	CASSYSGGLTTDANYGYTF
TRBV5-6	few	TRBJ1-5	-	TGTGCCAGCAGCTCAAAGCTAGAAGGCAATCAGCCCCAGCATTTT	CASSSKLEGNQPQHF
TRBV7-2	many	TRBJ2-3	TRBD2	TGTGCCAGCAGCTTCCGACTAGCGACAGATACGCAGTATTTT	CASSFRLATDTQYF
TRBV9	few	TRBJ1-6	-	TGTGCCAGCAGCGAGAACCCGCAGGGCTCCTATAATTCACCCCTCCACTTT	CASSENPQGSYNSPLHF
TRBV25-1	many	TRBJ1-4	-	TGTGCCAGCAGTGAGCTGACAGGCGTCGAAAAACTGTTTTTT	CASSELTGVEKLFF
TRBV7-4	-	TRBJ2-3	-	TGTGCCAGCAGCTTAGGGCAGGGTGTCACAGATACGCAGTATTTT	CASSLGQGVTDTQYF
TRBV10-2	many	TRBJ1-5	-	TGCGCCAGCAGATCGGACATCAGCAATCAGCCCCAGCATTTT	CASRSDISNQPQHF
TRBV12-3/TRBV12-4	-	TRBJ2-4	-	TGTGCCAGCGGGAAAAACATTCAGTACTTC	CASGKNIQYF
TRBV28	few	TRBJ2-2	-	TGTGCCACCACCATAGCGGCCCGAGAGACCGGGGAGCTGTTTTTT	CATTIAARETGELFF
TRBV29-1	few	TRBJ1-1	-	TGCAGCGTTGCGTCTGGACTTGAGGCTTTCTTT	CSVASGLEAFF
TRBV5-6	-	TRBJ2-7	TRBD2	TGTGCCAGCAGCCCGCCGGGAGGAACCTACGAGCAGTACTTC	CASSPPGGTYEQYF
TRBV19	-	TRBJ1-5	-	TGTGCCAGTAGGGACCTGATGGGGAGCAATCAGCCCCAGCATTTT	CASRDLMGSNQPQHF
TRBV2	few	TRBJ2-1	TRBD1	TGTGCCAGCAGCGAACTAGGACAGGCCACTAATCATGAGCAGTTCTTC	CASSELGQATNHEQFF
TRBV5-4	-	TRBJ1-2	-	TGTGCCAGCAGCTCGGAAGACATGTCCGGCTACACCTTC	CASSSEDMSGYTF